These 28 T cell receptor beta chains came from one sample sequenced in a study of blood T cells in healthy people across ages. The second PCR ran about 6 to 12 cycles with a sample-barcoded 5' primer and J-beta primers. One entry per CDR3 protein, called by TCRdb with MiXCR from the 5' RACE reads. The data show about a million distinct CDR3 sequences, with 30% to 40% seen just once and around 13% held by the top ten. The sequenced sample consisted of blood. The receptors originated from a man between 18 and 35 years old in good health.

The gene calls are TRBV3-1 and TRBJ1-2; no definite D call. V shed 0 bases and J shed 1 base, with 15 bases lying between them. Germline assignment: CDR1 LGHDT and CDR2 YNNKEL (reference sequence). This CDR3 is built from 17 residues. DNA of the CDR3: TGTGCCAGCAGCCAAGAGGTTTTCGGACGTCTTAACTATGGCTACACCTTC. The encoded protein is CASSQEVFGRLNYGYTF.

This chain joins TRBV7-3 and TRBJ2-1, with 9 positions matching TRBD1. The germline CDR1 and CDR2 sequences are SGHTA and FQGTGA. V lost 2 bases to trimming and J lost 12 bases; unmatched junction nucleotides: 8. The CDR3 consists of 14 residues. CDR3 amino acids: CASSLWGQGSGQFF. The CDR3 bases are TGTGCCAGCAGCTTATGGGGACAGGGTTCGGGGCAGTTCTTC. Filled out from reference TRBV7-3 and TRBJ2-1, the complete variable domain reads GAGVSQTPSNKVTEKGKYVELRCDPISGHTALYWYRQSLGQGPEFLIYFQGTGAADDSGLPNDRFFAVRPEGSVSTLKIQRTERGDSAVYLCASSLWGQGSGQFFGPGTRLTVL.

V is TRBV27 and J is TRBJ1-5; D call uncertain. Germline V lookup: CDR1 MNHEY, CDR2 SMNVEV (reference sequence). The CDR3 is 16 amino acids. V was trimmed by 5 bases and J by 5 bases, leaving 19 bases between them. In nucleotides, the CDR3 is TGTGCCAGCAGTCGCTCGGAGACCGATTGGGATCAGCCCCAGCATTTT. Protein: CASSRSETDWDQPQHF.

On this clonotype: Mismatch with germline at one junction end may stem from a read error. The chain couples TRBV10-3 to TRBJ2-1; TRBD1 matches 8 bases. CDR1 and CDR2 (germline): ENHRY, SYGVKD. The CDR3 is 15 residues long. The CDR3 loop is CATSDRGGSYNEQFF. Here the CDR3 DNA reads TGTGCCACCAGTGACAGGGGCGGCTCCTACAATGAGCAGTTCTTC.

The chain's CDR3 is CSARRGGLETQYF. CDR3 DNA: TGCAGTGCTAGACGGGGGGGGCTAGAGACCCAGTACTTC. V is TRBV20-1 and J is TRBJ2-5; 8 bases line up with TRBD2. The CDR3 consists of 13 residues. Germline CDR1 is DFQATT and CDR2 is SNEGSKA (reference sequence). V shed 2 bases, J shed 4 bases, and the junction held 3 bases outside the gene matches.

The chain joins TRBV6-1 to TRBJ2-7, with D possibly matching TRBD1 (5 bases). With the DNA end fitting TRBJ2-5 better, the J assignment may be wrong. Germline assignment: CDR1 MNHNS and CDR2 SASEGT. The CDR3 has 13 residues. The CDR3 bases are TGTGCCAGCAAGGTTAGGGGTGAGGAGACCCAGTACTTC. The encoded protein is CASKVRGEETQYF.

This clonotype has more than one count but fewer than ten. The chain carries TRBV4-3 and TRBJ1-2; no reliable D call. This CDR3 is built from 14 residues. Trimming removed 0 bases from V and 4 bases from J, with 9 bases in between. CDR1 LGHNA and CDR2 YSLEER come from the germline V gene. Here the CDR3 reads CASSQDSTSYGYTF. CDR3 DNA sequence: TGCGCCAGCAGCCAAGATAGTACGTCCTATGGCTACACCTTC.

A few counts support this clonotype. This chain uses TRBV5-1 with TRBJ1-5; maybe TRBD1 (5 bases). The length of the CDR3 is 14 residues. V was trimmed by 4 bases and J by 5 bases, leaving 13 bases between them. Looked up from germline, CDR1 is SGHRS and CDR2 is YFSETQ. CDR3 in amino acids: CASSPIGGDQPQHF. CDR3 coding DNA: TGCGCCAGCAGCCCAATCGGGGGTGATCAGCCCCAGCATTTT.

This clonotype was observed a handful of times. The chain joins TRBV4-1 to TRBJ2-1; possibly TRBD2 for D (6 bases). Germline-derived CDR1 and CDR2 are MGHRA and YSYEKL. The CDR3 has 15 residues. The germline V and J ends were trimmed by 4 bases and 3 bases, with 13 bases remaining between them. The CDR3 DNA follows: TGCGCCAGCAGCCGCGGTCCGGGGGTCTACAATGAGCAGTTCTTC. Translating gives CASSRGPGVYNEQFF.

This clonotype was seen more than once but under ten times. The CDR3, as DNA: TGTGCCAGCAGTTATGGACAGGGGTACAATGAGCAGTTCTTC. Amino acid sequence: CASSYGQGYNEQFF. The chain uses TRBV6-5 and TRBJ2-1, with 9 bases aligning to TRBD1. The CDR3 extends over 14 amino acids. The germline V gene has CDR1 MNHEY and CDR2 SVGAGI. V dropped 3 bases and J dropped 4; count of bases not matched to a gene: 1.

The V and J genes are TRBV12-3 or TRBV12-4 and TRBJ2-3; D gene uncertain. V gave up 5 bases and J gave up 1 base, with 10 bases separating them. The CDR3 is 14 amino acids. DNA of the CDR3: TGTGCCAGCAGTCCAGTCCCCCGCACAGATACGCAGTATTTT. As protein: CASSPVPRTDTQYF.

For this clonotype: A clone one base away is much larger, so this may be a read error. The rearrangement uses TRBV20-1 and TRBJ2-1; TRBD2 aligns across 11 bases. TRBJ2-7 matches the DNA end more closely, so the J call is doubtful. This CDR3 has 15 amino acids. CDR1 and CDR2 from the germline V gene are DFQATT and SNEGSKA (reference sequence). The CDR3 nucleotides are TGCAGTGCTATAGACGGGACTAGCGGTTACAATGAGCAGTACTTC. Protein product: CSAIDGTSGYNEQYF.

The chain has TRBV20-1 and TRBJ2-5; maybe TRBD2 (6 bases). Per the germline V gene, CDR1 is DFQATT and CDR2 is SNEGSKA (reference sequence). This CDR3 has 15 residues. V lost 0 bases and J 1 base, leaving 12 bases between the germline ends. The CDR3 DNA follows: TGCAGTGCTAGAGAGCCGGACGGGAGCCAAGAGACCCAGTACTTC. Residues: CSAREPDGSQETQYF.

This clonotype was seen more than once but under ten times. This sequence joins TRBV3-1 and TRBJ2-1; 8 nucleotides line up with TRBD1. Per germline, CDR1 LGHDT and CDR2 YNNKEL (reference sequence). CDR3 length: 16 amino acids. J was trimmed by 4 bases and V by 2 bases; bases with no gene match: 7. CDR3 in amino acids: CASSQNDRGRYNEQFF. CDR3 in DNA: TGTGCCAGCAGCCAAAACGACAGGGGTCGGTACAATGAGCAGTTCTTC.

This clonotype has just a few counts. CDR3 in amino acids: CASSPTGGALDEQYF. The CDR3 DNA reads as TGTGCCAGCAGTCCCACAGGGGGCGCCTTGGACGAGCAGTACTTC. The genes are TRBV12-3 or TRBV12-4 and TRBJ2-7; 9 bases line up with TRBD1. The V gene end was trimmed by 5 bases and the J gene end by 5 bases; junction bases not matched to a gene: 10. The CDR3 is 15 residues long.

In its sample, this clonotype was seen a few times. This CDR3 is CASSLTGTPGETQYF. CDR3 DNA sequence: TGTGCCAGCAGTCTTACCGGGACTCCAGGGGAGACCCAGTACTTC. The chain has TRBV28 and TRBJ2-7; weak D call: TRBD2 (6 bases). The DNA end is a closer match to TRBJ2-5, so the J assignment may be wrong. Germline V CDR1 and CDR2: MDHEN, SYDVKM. The CDR3 sequence is 15 residues long.

The chain joins TRBV29-1 to TRBJ2-3; the match to TRBD2 covers 7 bases. The CDR3 runs 18 residues. Germline V gene data show CDR1 as SQVTM and CDR2 as ANQGSEA. With V trimmed by 0 bases and J by 4 bases, 16 bases remained unmatched. The CDR3 reads CSVEEEPRDSTSADTQYF. The DNA of the CDR3 is TGCAGCGTTGAAGAAGAACCCCGGGACTCAACTAGCGCAGATACGCAGTATTTT.

This clonotype was observed a handful of times. The chain combines TRBV3-1 with TRBJ2-7; tentatively, D is TRBD1 (5 bases). Germline assignment: CDR1 LGHDT and CDR2 YNNKEL (reference sequence). The CDR3 is 14 residues long. V was clipped by 0 bases and J by 0 bases, with 6 bases between them. The CDR3 region is CASSQDDSSYEQYF. The CDR3 nucleotides read TGTGCCAGCAGCCAAGATGACAGCTCCTACGAGCAGTACTTC.

This clonotype was seen many times. V gene TRBV12-3 or TRBV12-4 combines with J gene TRBJ2-5; unclear D gene. Trimming removed 4 bases at V and 9 bases at J, with 15 bases between. This CDR3 is 13 amino acids long. CDR3: CASSSPWSGSQYF. The CDR3, as DNA: TGTGCCAGCAGTTCCCCATGGTCCGGGTCCCAGTACTTC.

This clonotype was recorded a few times. The chain joins TRBV30 to TRBJ1-1; D gene unclear. The CDR3 is 14 amino acids. CDR1 GTSNPN and CDR2 SVGIG come from the germline V gene (reference sequence). V lost 0 bases to trimming and J lost 1 base, with 9 bases between them. This chain's CDR3 is CAWSVSVRNTEAFF. CDR3 DNA: TGTGCCTGGAGTGTATCGGTACGGAACACTGAAGCTTTCTTT.

The chain recombines TRBV11-2 with TRBJ2-7; TRBD1 aligns across 10 bases. This CDR3 is 16 amino acids long. V lost 4 bases and J lost 7; bases outside the gene matches: 13. Germline values: CDR1 SGHAT, CDR2 FQNNGV. The CDR3, as DNA: TGTGCCAGCAGCTACCTCGACAGGGGGCCCTACAATGAGCAGTACTTC. Residues: CASSYLDRGPYNEQYF.

The table lists this clonotype with a few counts. The V call is TRBV10-3, the J call TRBJ2-3; 10 bases align to TRBD2. Trimming at V came to 10 bases and at J to 4 bases, leaving 11 bases not matched to a gene. Germline CDR1 is ENHRY and CDR2 is SYGVKD. This CDR3 has 15 amino acids. The CDR3 DNA sequence: TGTGCCACCCAAGGAAGCGGGGGGGCAGCAGATACGCAGTATTTT. Its protein product is CATQGSGGAADTQYF.

V and J are TRBV2 and TRBJ2-7; 12 nucleotides match TRBD2. V shed 3 bases, J shed 0 bases, and the junction held 9 bases outside the gene matches. CDR3 size: 18 residues. Germline assignment: CDR1 SNHLY and CDR2 FYNNEI. The CDR3 sequence: CASSDRLAGVYPSYEQYF. Written as DNA, the CDR3 is TGTGCCAGCAGTGATCGACTAGCGGGGGTGTACCCCTCCTACGAGCAGTACTTC.

This clonotype was observed many times. The chain combines TRBV19 with TRBJ1-1; the D is unclear. Germline-derived CDR1 and CDR2 are LNHDA and SQIVND (reference sequence). The CDR3 runs 12 residues. The ends were cut back, 9 bases at V and 5 bases at J, with 13 bases in the middle. This CDR3 is CASSSGLTEAFF. CDR3 DNA sequence: TGTGCCAGCAGCTCCGGCCTTACTGAAGCTTTCTTT.

This clonotype was detected only a few times. The chain carries TRBV16 and TRBJ1-2; D unresolved. This CDR3 is built from 15 residues. The ends were cut back, 4 bases at V and 8 bases at J, with 20 bases in the middle. From germline, CDR1 is KGHSY and CDR2 FQNENV. CDR3 amino acids: CASSPAERPSGGYTF. The CDR3 DNA reads TGTGCCAGCAGCCCCGCGGAACGGCCGTCGGGGGGCTACACCTTC.

The chain has TRBV12-3 or TRBV12-4 and TRBJ1-1; TRBD1 might be the D (5 bases). The CDR3 spans 14 residues. V lost 5 bases, J lost 1 base, and 11 bases lay in between. The chain's CDR3 is CASSLTARNTEAFF. The DNA of the CDR3 is TGTGCCAGCAGTCTGACAGCTAGGAACACTGAAGCTTTCTTT.

Worth noting for this clonotype: At one boundary the junction diverges from the germline segment, which might be a read error. The genes are TRBV15 and TRBJ2-3; D perhaps matches TRBD2 (6 bases). The CDR3 extends over 12 amino acids. Germline V gives CDR1 LNHNV, CDR2 YYDKDF (reference sequence). The CDR3 sequence is CATSRERDTKYF. The DNA of the CDR3 is TGTGCCACCAGCAGAGAGCGGGATACGAAGTATTTT.

The V and J genes are TRBV3-1 and TRBJ2-5; TRBD2 agrees at 9 bases. J was trimmed by 2 bases and V by 4 bases; bases with no gene match: 5. Germline lookup yields CDR1 LGHDT and CDR2 YNNKEL (reference sequence). The CDR3 runs to 15 residues. CDR3 in amino acids: CASSPRLAEQETQYF. The CDR3 DNA follows: TGTGCCAGCAGCCCGCGACTAGCGGAACAAGAGACCCAGTACTTC.